This entry features one TCR beta chain sequence. TCRdb independently ran MiXCR on the 5' RACE reads; one entry per CDR3 protein. The table shows 600,000 to 750,000 distinct CDR3 sequences, with about 12% occurring only once. The germline V and J ends were trimmed by 8 bases and 5 bases, with 12 bases remaining between them. The length of the CDR3 is 12 residues. The germline CDR1 and CDR2 sequences are SEHNR and FQNEAQ (reference sequence). This specimen belongs to a study of T cells after yellow fever vaccination. The source was PBMCs, collected on the day of the yellow fever booster vaccination. This rearrangement joins TRBV7-9 to TRBJ1-1; D not resolved. The clonotype was recovered from a man aged 25 to 45 who received the YFV17D yellow fever vaccine. The CDR3 bases are TGTGCCAGCGATCGCCTGCGGACTGAAGCTTTCTTT. This encodes CASDRLRTEAFF.